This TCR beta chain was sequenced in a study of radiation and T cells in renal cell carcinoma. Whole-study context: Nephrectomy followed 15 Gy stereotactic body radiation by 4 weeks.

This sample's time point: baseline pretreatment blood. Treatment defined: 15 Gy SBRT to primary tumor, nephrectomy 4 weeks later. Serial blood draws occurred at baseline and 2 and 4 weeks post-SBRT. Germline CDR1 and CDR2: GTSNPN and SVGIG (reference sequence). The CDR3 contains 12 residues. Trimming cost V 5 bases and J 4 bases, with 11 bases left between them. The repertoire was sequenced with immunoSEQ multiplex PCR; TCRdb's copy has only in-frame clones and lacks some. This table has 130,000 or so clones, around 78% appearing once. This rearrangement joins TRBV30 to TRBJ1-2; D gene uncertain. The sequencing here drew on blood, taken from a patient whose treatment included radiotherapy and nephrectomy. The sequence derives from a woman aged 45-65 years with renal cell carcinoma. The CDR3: CAWEGASYGYTF. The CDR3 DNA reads TGTGCCTGGGAGGGCGCCAGCTATGGCTACACCTTC. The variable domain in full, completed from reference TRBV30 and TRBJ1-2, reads SQTIHQWPATLVQPVGSPLSLECTVEGTSNPNLYWYRQAAGRGLQLLFYSVGIGQISSEVPQNLSASRPQDRQFILSSKKLLLSDSGFYLCAWEGASYGYTFGSGTRLTVV.